This T cell receptor beta chain was sequenced during a study of regulatory T cells in long-lasting Graves disease. As regards this clonotype: Its antigen remains unknown.

Combining iRepertoire HTBI primers with Arm-PCR of CDR3 regions, the authors built TCR beta libraries. TCRdb passed the multiplex PCR reads through MiXCR, listing each CDR3 protein once. The sample holds hundreds of thousands of distinct CDR3 sequences, roughly 14% seen once. Time point: newly diagnosed GD, antithyroid drugs for less than 3 months. After RNA was extracted from PBMCs, the TCR library was made from it. Broader study findings: Persistent disease samples used TRBV28, TRBJ1-2 and TRBJ2-5 preferentially.

The ends were cut back, 4 bases at V and 4 bases at J, with 10 bases in the middle. Germline assignment: CDR1 PRHDT and CDR2 FYEKMQ (reference sequence). The CDR3 is made up of 13 amino acids. A further study also used this sample, focusing on T cells in Graves' hyperthyroidism and ophthalmopathy. From that paper: Hyperthyroidism was newly diagnosed in patients aged 18 to 65 (duration under 2 months).

The material sequenced was peripheral blood mononuclear cells (PBMCs), taken at new diagnosis, from a patient treated with antithyroid drugs. This TCR derives from a man aged 25 to 40 with Graves disease. This sequence joins TRBV13 and TRBJ1-2, with D unresolved. The DNA of the CDR3 is TGTGCCAGCAGCTCCCCTAAATTCTATGGCTACACCTTC. Protein sequence: CASSSPKFYGYTF.